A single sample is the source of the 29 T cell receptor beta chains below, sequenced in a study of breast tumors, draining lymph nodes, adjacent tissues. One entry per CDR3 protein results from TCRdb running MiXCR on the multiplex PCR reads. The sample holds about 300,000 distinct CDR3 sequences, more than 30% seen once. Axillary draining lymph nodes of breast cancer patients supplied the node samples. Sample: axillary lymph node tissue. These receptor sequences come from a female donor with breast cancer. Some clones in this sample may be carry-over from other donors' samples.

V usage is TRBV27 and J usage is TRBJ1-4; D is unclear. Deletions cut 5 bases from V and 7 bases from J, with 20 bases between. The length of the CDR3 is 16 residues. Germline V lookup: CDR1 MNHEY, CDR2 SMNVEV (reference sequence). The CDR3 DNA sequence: TGTGCCAGCAGTCCCAGTCGTTTGGAGACGCCTGAAAAACTGTTTTTT. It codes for CASSPSRLETPEKLFF.

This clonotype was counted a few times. The CDR3 coding sequence is TGTGCCAGCAGACGACTAGCGGGCCACATGAACACCGGGGAGCTGTTTTTT. Protein product: CASRRLAGHMNTGELFF. This chain uses TRBV6-1 with TRBJ2-2; 10 bases map to TRBD2. Trimming cost V 6 bases and J 1 base; bases outside gene matches: 8. The CDR3 consists of 17 residues. Germline V lookup: CDR1 MNHNS, CDR2 SASEGT.

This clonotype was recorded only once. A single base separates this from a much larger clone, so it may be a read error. The CDR3 region has the DNA TGTGCCTGCGCTGCCTATTCCCCCTATAATTCACCCCCCCACTTT. This sequence encodes CACAAYSPYNSPPHF. V usage is TRBV30 and J usage is TRBJ1-6; D gene ambiguous. Germline CDR1 reads GTSNPN; CDR2 reads SVGIG (reference sequence). The CDR3 sequence is 15 residues long.

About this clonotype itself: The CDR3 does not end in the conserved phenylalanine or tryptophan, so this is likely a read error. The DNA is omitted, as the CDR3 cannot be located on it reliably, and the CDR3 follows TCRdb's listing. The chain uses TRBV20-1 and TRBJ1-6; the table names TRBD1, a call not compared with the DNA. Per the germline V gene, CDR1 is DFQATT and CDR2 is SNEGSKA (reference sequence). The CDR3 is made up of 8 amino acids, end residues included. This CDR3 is CSASRQGV.

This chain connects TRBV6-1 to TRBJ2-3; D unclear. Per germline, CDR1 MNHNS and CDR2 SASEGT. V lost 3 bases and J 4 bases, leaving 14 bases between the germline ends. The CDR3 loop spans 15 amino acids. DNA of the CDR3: TGTGCCAGCAGTGAGCAGGCCGGGTCCGCAGATACGCAGTATTTT. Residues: CASSEQAGSADTQYF.

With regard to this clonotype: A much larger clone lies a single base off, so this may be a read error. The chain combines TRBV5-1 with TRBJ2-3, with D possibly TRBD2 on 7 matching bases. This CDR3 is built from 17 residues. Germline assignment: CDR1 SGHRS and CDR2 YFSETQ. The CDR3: CASRQGGPSQNTDTQCF. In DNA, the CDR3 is TGCGCCAGCAGACAGGGAGGGCCCTCACAAAACACAGATACGCAGTGTTTT.

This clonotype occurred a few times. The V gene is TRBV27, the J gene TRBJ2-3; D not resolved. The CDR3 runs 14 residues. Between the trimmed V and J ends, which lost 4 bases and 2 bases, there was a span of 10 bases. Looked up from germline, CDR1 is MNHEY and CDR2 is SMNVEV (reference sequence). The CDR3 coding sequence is TGTGCCAGCAGTTCTAGGGCTTTCACAGATACGCAGTATTTT. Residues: CASSSRAFTDTQYF.

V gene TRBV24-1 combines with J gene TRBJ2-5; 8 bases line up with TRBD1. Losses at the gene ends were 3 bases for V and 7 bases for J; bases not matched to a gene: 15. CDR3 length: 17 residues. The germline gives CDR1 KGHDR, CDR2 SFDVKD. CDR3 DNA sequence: TGTGCCACCAGTGATGCACAGGGGGATCGCTGGTGGTCGACCCAGTACTTC. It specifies CATSDAQGDRWWSTQYF.

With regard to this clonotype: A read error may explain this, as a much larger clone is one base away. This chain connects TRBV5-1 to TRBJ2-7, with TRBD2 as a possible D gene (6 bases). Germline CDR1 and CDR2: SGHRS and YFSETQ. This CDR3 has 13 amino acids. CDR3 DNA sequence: TGCGCCAGCAGTTTGGAGGGTCTCCACGACCAGTACTTC. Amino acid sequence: CASSLEGLHDQYF.

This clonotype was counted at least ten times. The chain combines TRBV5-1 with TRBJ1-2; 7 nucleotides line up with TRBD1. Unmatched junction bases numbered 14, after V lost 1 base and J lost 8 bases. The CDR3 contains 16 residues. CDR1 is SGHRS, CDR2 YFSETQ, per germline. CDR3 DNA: TGCGCCAGCAGCTTGCAAACCGGGACAGCCATGCTGGGCTACACCTTC. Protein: CASSLQTGTAMLGYTF. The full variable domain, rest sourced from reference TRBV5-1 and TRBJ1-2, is KAGVTQTPRYLIKTRGQQVTLSCSPISGHRSVSWYQQTPGQGLQFLFEYFSETQRNKGNFPGRFSGRQFSNSRSEMNVSTLELGDSALYLCASSLQTGTAMLGYTFGSGTRLTVV.

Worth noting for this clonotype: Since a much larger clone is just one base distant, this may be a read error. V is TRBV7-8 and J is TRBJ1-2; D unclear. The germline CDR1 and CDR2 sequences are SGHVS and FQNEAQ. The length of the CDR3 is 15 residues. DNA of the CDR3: TGTGCCAGCAGCCCACATGTCGCAGGTGACTATGGCTACCCCTTC. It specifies CASSPHVAGDYGYPF.

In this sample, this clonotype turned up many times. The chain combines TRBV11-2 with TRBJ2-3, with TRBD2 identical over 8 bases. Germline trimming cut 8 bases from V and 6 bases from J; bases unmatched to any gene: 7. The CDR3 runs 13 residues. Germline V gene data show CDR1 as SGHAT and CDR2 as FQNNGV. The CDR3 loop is CASGDGTRDTQYF. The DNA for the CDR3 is TGTGCCAGCGGGGACGGGACTAGGGATACGCAGTATTTT.

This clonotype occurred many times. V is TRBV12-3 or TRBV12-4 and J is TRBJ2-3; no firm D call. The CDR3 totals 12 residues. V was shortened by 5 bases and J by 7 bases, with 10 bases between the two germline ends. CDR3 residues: CASSTTLYTQYF. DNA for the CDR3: TGTGCCAGCAGTACAACTCTCTATACGCAGTATTTT.

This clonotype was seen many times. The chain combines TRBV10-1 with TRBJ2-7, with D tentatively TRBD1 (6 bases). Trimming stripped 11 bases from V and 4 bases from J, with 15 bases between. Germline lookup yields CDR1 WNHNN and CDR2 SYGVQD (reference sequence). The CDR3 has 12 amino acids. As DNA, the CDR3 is TGCGCCGGAAACAGGGTGGGTTACGAGCAGTACTTC. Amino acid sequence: CAGNRVGYEQYF.

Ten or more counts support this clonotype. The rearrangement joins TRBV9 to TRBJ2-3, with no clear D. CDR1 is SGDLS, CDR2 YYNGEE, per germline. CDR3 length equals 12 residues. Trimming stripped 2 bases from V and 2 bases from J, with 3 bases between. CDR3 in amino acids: CASSVNTDTQYF. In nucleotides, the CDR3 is TGTGCCAGCAGCGTTAACACAGATACGCAGTATTTT. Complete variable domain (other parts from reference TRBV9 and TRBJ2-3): DSGVTQTPKHLITATGQRVTLRCSPRSGDLSVYWYQQSLDQGLQFLIQYYNGEERAKGNILERFSAQQFPDLHSELNLSSLELGDSALYFCASSVNTDTQYFGPGTRLTVL.

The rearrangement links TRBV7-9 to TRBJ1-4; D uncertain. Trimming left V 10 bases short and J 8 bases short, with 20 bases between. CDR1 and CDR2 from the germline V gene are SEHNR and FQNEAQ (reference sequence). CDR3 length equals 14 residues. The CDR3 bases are TGTGCCACCGTTCCCACTGGGGTTTGGGAAAAACTGTTTTTT. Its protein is CATVPTGVWEKLFF.

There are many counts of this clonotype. The CDR3 nucleotides are TGTGCCAGCAGCTTCTCTCGCAATCAGCCCCAGCATTTT. This encodes CASSFSRNQPQHF. This chain connects TRBV7-2 to TRBJ1-5; D gene unclear. The V and J ends lost 3 bases and 2 bases respectively, with 5 bases between them. Germline CDR1 is SGHTA and CDR2 is FQGNSA. This CDR3 spans 13 amino acids.

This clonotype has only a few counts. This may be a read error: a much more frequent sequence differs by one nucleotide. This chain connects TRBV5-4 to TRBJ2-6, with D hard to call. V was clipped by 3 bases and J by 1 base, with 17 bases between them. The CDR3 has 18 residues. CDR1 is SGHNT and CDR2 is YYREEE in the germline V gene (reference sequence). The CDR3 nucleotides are TGTGCCAGCAGCTCTTCGGGCACGCGGTCTTCTGGGGCCAACGTCCTGACTTTC. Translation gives CASSSSGTRSSGANVLTF. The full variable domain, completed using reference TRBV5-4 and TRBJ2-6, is ETGVTQSPTHLIKTRGQQVTLRCSSQSGHNTVSWYQQALGQGPQFIFQYYREEENGRGNFPPRFSGLQFPNYSSELNVNALELDDSALYLCASSSSGTRSSGANVLTFGAGSRLTVL.

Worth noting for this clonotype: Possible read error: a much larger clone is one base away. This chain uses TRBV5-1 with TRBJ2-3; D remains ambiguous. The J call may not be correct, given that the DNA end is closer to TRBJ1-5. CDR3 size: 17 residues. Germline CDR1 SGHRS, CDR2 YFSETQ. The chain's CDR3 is CASSLFIAGDGTDTQHF. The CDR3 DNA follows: TGCGCCAGCAGCTTGTTTATAGCGGGAGACGGCACAGATACGCAGCATTTT.

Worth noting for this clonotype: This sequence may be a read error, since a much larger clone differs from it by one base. This CDR3 is CASSFEQGLADTQYF. For the CDR3, the DNA is TGTGCCAGCAGTTTCGAACAGGGGCTGGCAGATACGCAGTATTTT. The chain employs TRBV12-3 or TRBV12-4 and TRBJ2-3; 7 positions match TRBD1. The CDR3 contains 15 residues. V lost 3 bases, J lost 4 bases, and 7 bases stayed unmatched.

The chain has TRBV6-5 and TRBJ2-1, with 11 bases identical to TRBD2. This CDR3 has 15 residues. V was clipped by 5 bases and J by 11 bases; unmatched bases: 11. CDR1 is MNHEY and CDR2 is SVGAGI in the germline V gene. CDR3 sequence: CASSRGTSGRRQQFF. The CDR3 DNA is TGTGCCAGCAGTCGGGGGACTAGCGGTCGCCGTCAGCAGTTCTTC.

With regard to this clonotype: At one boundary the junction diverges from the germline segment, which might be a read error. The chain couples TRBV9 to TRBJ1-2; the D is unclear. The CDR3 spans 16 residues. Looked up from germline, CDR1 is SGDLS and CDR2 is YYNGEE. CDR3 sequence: CASSVEPTELNYGYTF. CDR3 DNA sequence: TGCGCCAGCAGCGTAGAACCCACGGAGCTAAACTATGGCTACACCTTC.

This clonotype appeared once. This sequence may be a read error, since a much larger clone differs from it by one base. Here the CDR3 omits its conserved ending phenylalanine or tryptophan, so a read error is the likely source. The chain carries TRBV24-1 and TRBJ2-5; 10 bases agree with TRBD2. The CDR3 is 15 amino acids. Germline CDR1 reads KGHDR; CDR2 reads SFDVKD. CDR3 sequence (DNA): TGTGCCAGCAGTTTTGGACTAGCGGTACAAGAGACCCAGTACCTC. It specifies CASSFGLAVQETQYL.

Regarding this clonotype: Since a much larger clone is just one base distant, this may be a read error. This chain's CDR3 is CASSLGQEFGYTF. The CDR3 DNA follows: TGTGCCAGCAGCTTGGGACAGGAGTTTGGCTACACCTTC. The chain joins TRBV11-3 to TRBJ1-2, with TRBD1 matching 8 bases. Germline V gene lookup returns CDR1 SGHNT and CDR2 YENEEA. Unmatched junction bases numbered 4, after V lost 3 bases and J lost 7 bases. The CDR3 extends over 13 amino acids.

The CDR3 here is CASSVGVMNTEAFF. The CDR3 DNA sequence: TGTGCCAGCAGCGTAGGTGTCATGAACACTGAAGCTTTCTTT. The chain employs TRBV9 and TRBJ1-1, with D unresolved. CDR3 size: 14 residues. V lost 0 bases and J 0 bases, leaving 6 bases between the germline ends. Germline V gene sequence: CDR1 SGDLS, CDR2 YYNGEE.

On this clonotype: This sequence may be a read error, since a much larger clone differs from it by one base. CDR3 sequence (DNA): TGTGCCAGCAGTTCCTCCCGTGCAACTAATGAAAAACTGTTTTTT. As protein: CASSSSRATNEKLFF. The chain joins TRBV6-6 to TRBJ1-4; D gene ambiguous. The CDR3 has 15 amino acids. The germline gives CDR1 MNHNY, CDR2 SVGAGI (reference sequence). V gave up 4 bases and J gave up 0 bases, with 9 bases separating them.

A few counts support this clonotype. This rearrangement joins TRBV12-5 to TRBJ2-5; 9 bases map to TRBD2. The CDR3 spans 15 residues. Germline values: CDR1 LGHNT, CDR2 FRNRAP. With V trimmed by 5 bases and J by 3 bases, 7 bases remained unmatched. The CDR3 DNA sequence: TGTGCTAGTGGTGACACTAGCGGGTATAAAGAGACCCAGTACTTC. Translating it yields CASGDTSGYKETQYF.

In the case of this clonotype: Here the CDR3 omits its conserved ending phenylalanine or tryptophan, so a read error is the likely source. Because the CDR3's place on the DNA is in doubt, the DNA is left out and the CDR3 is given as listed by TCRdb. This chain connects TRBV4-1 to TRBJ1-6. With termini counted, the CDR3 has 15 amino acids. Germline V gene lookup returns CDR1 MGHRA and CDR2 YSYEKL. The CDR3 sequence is CASSSPQTNNSPLQS.

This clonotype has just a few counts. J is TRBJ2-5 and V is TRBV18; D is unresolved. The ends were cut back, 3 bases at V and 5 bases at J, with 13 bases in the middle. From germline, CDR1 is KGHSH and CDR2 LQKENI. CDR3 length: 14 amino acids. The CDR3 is CASSPLAGRETQYF. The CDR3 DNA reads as TGTGCCAGCTCACCCCTGGCAGGTCGCGAGACCCAGTACTTC.